This T cell receptor (beta chain) was captured by sequencing in a study of T cell repertoires in cytomegalovirus infection. Study-wide findings and caveats: Across the ex vivo response, the dominant clonotypes were HLA-C-restricted CMV-specific TCR beta clonotypes.

MiXCR, applied by TCRdb to the reads, yields one record per CDR3 protein. The profile covers roughly 180,000 distinct CDR3 sequences, with about 30% appearing a single time and about 31% taken by the ten largest. Note on this clonotype: The antigen is unknown.

V lost 4 bases, J lost 4 bases, and 7 bases lay in between. There are 12 residues in the CDR3. Sample: PBMCs. The receptor was isolated from a human donor in good health (CMV status not recorded). Some clones in this sample may be carry-over from other donors' samples. The J gene is TRBJ1-1, the V gene TRBV12-3 or TRBV12-4; possibly TRBD1 for D (5 bases). The CDR3 spells CASSSGRTEAFF. The CDR3 coding sequence is TGTGCCAGCAGTTCAGGGCGCACTGAAGCTTTCTTT.